This TCR beta chain was documented in a study of blood T cell repertoires in COVID-19. Whole-study context: The samples span acute and convalescent COVID-19 from the United States, Italy and Spain.

As processed by the authors: Nucleated cell number was recorded as an estimate derived from reference gene primer amplification. Clones were sequenced by immunoSEQ multiplex PCR, and TCRdb holds only the in-frame ones, with some missing. V, J and clone size are taken as reported in that table, and D and trimming were inferred from the DNA itself. The profile shows about 68,000 clones, about nine tenths of them singletons. V shed 5 bases and J shed 4 bases, with 18 bases lying between them. Germline-derived CDR1 and CDR2 are SGHAT and FQNNGV. The CDR3 has 15 amino acids. V and J are TRBV11-2 and TRBJ2-7; tentative D call: TRBD2 (5 bases). The receptor was isolated from a man aged 25-45 years with acute or convalescent COVID-19. The sequenced material came from peripheral blood. The CDR3 here is CASSPSPLQGYEQYF. The DNA for the CDR3 is TGTGCCAGCAGCCCTAGCCCTCTTCAAGGATACGAGCAGTACTTC. Combining the CDR3 with reference TRBV11-2 and TRBJ2-7 gives the whole variable domain EAGVAQSPRYKIIEKRQSVAFWCNPISGHATLYWYQQILGQGPKLLIQFQNNGVVDDSQLPKDRFSAERLKGVDSTLKIQPAKLEDSAVYLCASSPSPLQGYEQYFGPGTRLTVT.